Listed here is a single T cell receptor (beta chain). What it binds is unknown. Using immunoSEQ multiplex PCR, the repertoire was profiled, and TCRdb retains in-frame clones only, with some absent. The sample consists of tens of thousands of clones, approximately 85% of them appearing once. Stated time point: week 23, last vaccination. Every vaccination contained 300 ug of the mutant IDH1 20-mer peptide and was paired with topical imiquimod. V was trimmed by 0 bases and J by 0 bases, leaving 11 bases between them. This CDR3 is 16 amino acids long. The germline CDR1 and CDR2 sequences are SGHVS and FQNEAQ. This entry belongs to a study of a mutant IDH1 vaccine in newly diagnosed glioma.

The material was PBMCs, obtained from a glioma patient whose treatment included an IDH1 peptide vaccine. The sequence was collected from a woman aged 45-60 years with glioma. This rearrangement joins TRBV7-8 to TRBJ1-1; D gene uncertain. The CDR3 DNA follows: TGTGCCAGCAGCTTAGCGTTGGAGCCCCTGAACACTGAAGCTTTCTTT. Translation gives CASSLALEPLNTEAFF.